Presented here are 29 T cell receptor beta chains from one specimen sequenced in a study of cytomegalovirus exposure and HLA in healthy donors (dated by TCRdb to the late 2010s). Library construction relied on the immunoSEQ multiplex PCR assay. For the multiplex PCR, a mixture combining 60 forward primers for TCR Vbeta segments and 13 reverse primers for TCR Jbeta segments was used. TCRdb re-hosts the immuneACCESS table, in-frame sequences only. Its copies lack some clones; in the studies checked, an unresolved V gene accounts for under half of them, and the cause for the rest is not known. This sample holds about 47,000 clones; approximately 68% were observed only once. Roughly 6% of the sample is held by the ten biggest clonotypes. The material sequenced was PBMCs. The receptors stem from a man aged 25-45 years in good health and CMV-seronegative.

The V and J genes are TRBV6-5 and TRBJ1-6, with 9 bases matching TRBD1. The trim removed 5 bases at V and 14 bases at J, leaving 10 bases unmatched. Germline V lookup: CDR1 MNHEY, CDR2 SVGAGI. The CDR3 consists of 14 residues. The CDR3 here is CASSLGQGRMSLHF. The CDR3 bases are TGTGCCAGCAGTCTGGGACAGGGACGTATGTCCCTCCACTTT.

The chain has TRBV7-2 and TRBJ2-7; 11 nucleotides line up with TRBD1. In germline, CDR1 is SGHTA, CDR2 FQGNSA. V trimming: 2 bases; J trimming: 10 bases; junction bases outside the gene matches: 4. The CDR3 totals 13 residues. The CDR3 coding sequence is TGTGCCAGCAGCTTATGGGGACAGGGGGGACAGTACTTC. It encodes CASSLWGQGGQYF.

This sequence joins TRBV6-7 and TRBJ1-4, with D possibly being TRBD1 (6 bases). TRBV6-7 is labeled an ORF, and its function is uncertain. This CDR3 contains 16 residues. V was trimmed by 0 bases and J by 2 bases, leaving 10 bases between them. The CDR3: CASSYSTRGTNEKLFF. The CDR3 coding sequence is TGTGCCAGCAGTTACTCGACGAGGGGGACTAATGAAAAACTGTTTTTT.

This clone was counted between two and nine times. This chain connects TRBV2 to TRBJ2-3; 9 nucleotides line up with TRBD2. CDR1 and CDR2 from the germline V gene are SNHLY and FYNNEI. This CDR3 is 16 amino acids long. Germline trimming cut 1 base from V and 0 bases from J; bases unmatched to any gene: 2. The CDR3, as DNA: TGTGCCAGCAGTGAAGTCCTAGCGGGAAGCACAGATACGCAGTATTTT. This gives the protein CASSEVLAGSTDTQYF.

In its sample, this clone was seen a few times. The chain combines TRBV29-1 with TRBJ2-2; 7 bases agree with TRBD2. Looked up from germline, CDR1 is SQVTM and CDR2 is ANQGSEA. V shed 4 bases, J shed 3 bases, and the junction held 2 bases outside the gene matches. The CDR3 extends over 13 amino acids. CDR3 amino acids: CSVAGRHTGELFF. CDR3 nucleotide sequence: TGCAGCGTTGCCGGGAGGCACACCGGGGAGCTGTTTTTT.

The V and J genes are TRBV10-3 and TRBJ2-1; 12 nucleotides align to TRBD2. The CDR3 spans 15 residues. The J segment lost 9 bases and the V segment lost 7 bases, leaving 10 bases of the junction unmatched. The germline V gene has CDR1 ENHRY and CDR2 SYGVKD. The CDR3 DNA is TGTGCCATCACCGATCTAGCGGGAGGGCACTCTGAGCAGTTCTTC. This gives the protein CAITDLAGGHSEQFF.

This chain uses TRBV28 with TRBJ2-2; 9 positions agree with TRBD2. The CDR3 consists of 17 residues. Germline V gene lookup returns CDR1 MDHEN and CDR2 SYDVKM. V lost 3 bases and J lost 3; bases outside the gene matches: 8. CDR3 sequence reads: CASSFRTSVRDTGELFF. The CDR3, as DNA: TGTGCCAGCAGTTTTCGGACTAGCGTACGGGACACCGGGGAGCTGTTTTTT.

This clone was seen a handful of times. This chain links TRBV7-9 with TRBJ2-1; TRBD2 matches at 13 bases. Looked up from germline, CDR1 is SEHNR and CDR2 is FQNEAQ (reference sequence). The V gene end was trimmed by 5 bases and the J gene end by 5 bases; junction bases not matched to a gene: 0. This CDR3 region has 14 residues. CDR3 region: CASSGTSGNNEQFF. In DNA, the CDR3 is TGTGCCAGCAGCGGGACTAGCGGGAACAATGAGCAGTTCTTC.

This clone was seen more than once but under ten times. J is TRBJ2-5 and V is TRBV16; 11 nucleotides align to TRBD2. The length of the CDR3 is 15 residues. V dropped 1 base and J dropped 5; count of bases not matched to a gene: 3. Germline V lookup: CDR1 KGHSY, CDR2 FQNENV. The CDR3 region has the DNA TGTGCCAGCAGCCAATTACTAGCGGGAGAGGAGACCCAGTACTTC. This codes for CASSQLLAGEETQYF.

V is TRBV5-1 and J is TRBJ2-1; TRBD2 matches 7 bases. This CDR3 spans 15 amino acids. Losses at the gene ends were 4 bases for V and 10 bases for J; bases not matched to a gene: 14. The germline V gene has CDR1 SGHRS and CDR2 YFSETQ. CDR3: CASSNGLVGSLEQFF. The CDR3 DNA sequence: TGCGCCAGCAGCAATGGACTAGTGGGTAGCTTAGAGCAGTTCTTC.

The rearrangement links TRBV11-3 to TRBJ2-1; possible D gene TRBD1, 6 bases. V shed 0 bases and J shed 13 bases, with 13 bases lying between them. This CDR3 has 13 residues. Germline CDR1 reads SGHNT; CDR2 reads YENEEA. The CDR3 spells CASSLDLTGGQFF. DNA of the CDR3: TGTGCCAGCAGCTTAGATCTGACAGGCGGACAGTTCTTC. The variable domain in full, with the rest retrieved from reference TRBV11-3 and TRBJ2-1, is EAGVVQSPRYKIIEKKQPVAFWCNPISGHNTLYWYLQNLGQGPELLIRYENEEAVDDSQLPKDRFSAERLKGVDSTLKIQPAELGDSAVYLCASSLDLTGGQFFGPGTRLTVL.

The chain carries TRBV4-1 and TRBJ2-1, with 10 bases matching TRBD2. CDR3 length equals 16 residues. Germline values: CDR1 MGHRA, CDR2 YSYEKL. V gave up 1 base and J gave up 9 bases; unmatched junction bases: 9. The CDR3 sequence: CASSQGAGGERAEQFF. CDR3 nucleotide sequence: TGCGCCAGCAGCCAAGGAGCGGGAGGGGAGAGGGCTGAGCAGTTCTTC.

CDR3 nucleotide sequence: TGTGCCAGCAGCTTAGCCGGGGGTAACTATGGCTACACCTTC. Protein: CASSLAGGNYGYTF. This chain connects TRBV7-8 to TRBJ1-2; D is possibly TRBD1 (5 bases). Trimming shortened V by 0 bases and J by 1 base, and 6 bases separated the two germline ends. This CDR3 has 14 residues. The germline V gene encodes CDR1 SGHVS and CDR2 FQNEAQ.

The sample holds a few counts of this clone. The chain uses TRBV2 and TRBJ2-5; the D gene is possibly TRBD2 (6 bases). This CDR3 spans 13 amino acids. The V gene lost 4 bases and the J gene lost 0 bases, with 6 bases spanning the gap. Looked up from germline, CDR1 is SNHLY and CDR2 is FYNNEI. CDR3 region: CASSAGDQETQYF. As DNA, the CDR3 is TGTGCCAGCAGTGCGGGAGACCAAGAGACCCAGTACTTC.

CDR3 DNA sequence: TGCGCCAGCAGCTTGGGGGCTAGCGGGAGACATGAGCAGTTCTTC. It translates to CASSLGASGRHEQFF. The rearrangement links TRBV5-1 to TRBJ2-1, with 10 bases identical to TRBD2. Losses at the gene ends were 0 bases for V and 8 bases for J; bases not matched to a gene: 5. The CDR3 extends over 15 amino acids. Germline-derived CDR1 and CDR2 are SGHRS and YFSETQ.

The chain uses TRBV5-4 and TRBJ2-1, with 7 bases lining up with TRBD2. J gave up 3 bases and V 4 bases, and 10 bases lay outside the gene matches. Looked up from germline, CDR1 is SGHNT and CDR2 is YYREEE (reference sequence). The CDR3 loop spans 16 amino acids. The CDR3 DNA reads as TGTGCCAGCAGCCCCGACCCGGGACTAATCTACAATGAGCAGTTCTTC. It translates to CASSPDPGLIYNEQFF.

This chain uses TRBV6-5 with TRBJ2-2; D uncertain. The CDR3 length is 12 residues. Trimming cost V 4 bases and J 3 bases, with 3 bases left between them. CDR1 MNHEY and CDR2 SVGAGI come from the germline V gene. The CDR3 DNA sequence: TGTGCCAGCAGTTCTTACACCGGGGAGCTGTTTTTT. Protein: CASSSYTGELFF.

This clone was counted only a few times. The CDR3 protein is CASSLIGRETQYF. Written as DNA, the CDR3 is TGTGCCAGCAGCTTAATAGGGAGAGAGACCCAGTACTTC. The chain joins TRBV11-2 to TRBJ2-5; possibly TRBD2 for D (5 bases). V was cut by 2 bases and J by 4 bases, with 8 bases left in between. This CDR3 spans 13 amino acids. Germline V gives CDR1 SGHAT, CDR2 FQNNGV.

The chain is built from TRBV10-2 and TRBJ2-1, with 7 bases fitting TRBD1. V was pared by 0 bases and J by 10 bases, with 3 bases of the junction left unmatched. The CDR3 loop spans 13 amino acids. Germline V gives CDR1 WSHSY, CDR2 SAAADI. CDR3 in DNA: TGCGCCAGCAGTGAGTCCAGGACAGGCGAGCAGTTCTTC. Its protein is CASSESRTGEQFF.

J is TRBJ2-7 and V is TRBV29-1, with TRBD1 identical over 7 bases. The CDR3 extends over 14 amino acids. CDR1 SQVTM and CDR2 ANQGSEA come from the germline V gene. Trimming at V came to 4 bases and at J to 2 bases, leaving 8 bases not matched to a gene. The CDR3 is CSVGREGAPYEQYF. For the CDR3, the DNA is TGCAGCGTTGGAAGAGAGGGGGCCCCCTACGAGCAGTACTTC.

The chain is built from TRBV7-9 and TRBJ2-7; 13 bases align to TRBD2. In germline, CDR1 is SEHNR, CDR2 FQNEAQ (reference sequence). CDR3 length: 17 residues. Losses at the gene ends were 5 bases for V and 6 bases for J; bases not matched to a gene: 13. The CDR3 loop reads CASSTRLAGGQTPEQYF. As DNA, the CDR3 is TGTGCCAGCAGCACCCGACTAGCGGGAGGCCAAACCCCCGAGCAGTACTTC.

The chain joins TRBV4-1 to TRBJ2-1; 11 bases fit TRBD2. Germline lookup yields CDR1 MGHRA and CDR2 YSYEKL. This CDR3 is 19 amino acids long. With V trimmed by 0 bases and J by 0 bases, 7 bases remained unmatched. Here the CDR3 reads CASSQEAGLAASSYNEQFF. CDR3 DNA sequence: TGCGCCAGCAGCCAAGAGGCGGGACTAGCGGCCTCCTCCTACAATGAGCAGTTCTTC.

The V call is TRBV7-9, the J call TRBJ1-1, with D unresolved. The CDR3 covers 16 residues. The germline V gene encodes CDR1 SEHNR and CDR2 FQNEAQ (reference sequence). V gave up 0 bases and J gave up 1 base, with 12 bases separating them. CDR3 in amino acids: CASSLAAGWGNTEAFF. The CDR3, as DNA: TGTGCCAGCAGCTTAGCAGCGGGGTGGGGGAACACTGAAGCTTTCTTT.

This chain uses TRBV27 with TRBJ2-5; a possible D gene is TRBD2 (7 bases). The better agreement between TRBJ2-7 and the DNA end casts doubt on the J call. Germline CDR1 is MNHEY and CDR2 is SMNVEV (reference sequence). The CDR3 has 15 amino acids. CDR3 DNA: TGTGCCAGCAGTCCACCAGGGGAGGGTCACTACGAGCAGTACTTC. Translation gives CASSPPGEGHYEQYF.

In this sample, this clone turned up once. This sequence joins TRBV9 and TRBJ2-2, with D tentatively TRBD2 (5 bases). The ends were cut back, 0 bases at V and 5 bases at J, with 8 bases in the middle. Germline assignment: CDR1 SGDLS and CDR2 YYNGEE. This CDR3 region has 14 residues. The CDR3, as DNA: TGTGCCAGCAGCGTAGCGGGAATTACCGGGGAGCTGTTTTTT. This sequence encodes CASSVAGITGELFF.

The genes are TRBV6-6 and TRBJ2-3, with D possibly TRBD1 on 5 matching bases. The CDR3 is 12 amino acids. In germline, CDR1 is MNHNY, CDR2 SVGAGI (reference sequence). Trimming shortened V by 6 bases and J by 1 base, and 5 bases separated the two germline ends. The CDR3 sequence is CASRTGTDTQYF. The DNA of the CDR3 is TGTGCCAGCAGGACAGGCACAGATACGCAGTATTTT.

The chain combines TRBV13 with TRBJ2-1; possible D gene TRBD2, 5 bases. Trimming removed 5 bases at V and 6 bases at J, with 17 bases between. Germline loops: CDR1 PRHDT, CDR2 FYEKMQ (reference sequence). CDR3 size: 15 residues. The CDR3 sequence is CASSELVSLANEQFF. Here the CDR3 DNA reads TGTGCCAGCAGCGAACTAGTTTCCCTCGCCAATGAGCAGTTCTTC.

This chain connects TRBV10-3 to TRBJ2-5; 9 bases map to TRBD2. Germline CDR1 is ENHRY and CDR2 is SYGVKD. The CDR3 runs 13 residues. The V segment lost 4 bases and the J segment 5 bases; nucleotides outside the gene matches: 2. The CDR3 region is CAISGLAGETQYF. The CDR3 DNA reads TGTGCCATCAGTGGGCTAGCGGGGGAGACCCAGTACTTC.

This chain uses TRBV25-1 with TRBJ2-5; D not certain. V lost 1 base, J lost 2 bases, and 14 bases lay in between. Germline V CDR1 and CDR2: MGHDK, SYGVNS. This CDR3 contains 16 residues. The CDR3 protein is CASSESPPSTQETQYF. The CDR3 DNA sequence: TGTGCCAGCAGTGAATCCCCCCCTAGTACTCAAGAGACCCAGTACTTC.